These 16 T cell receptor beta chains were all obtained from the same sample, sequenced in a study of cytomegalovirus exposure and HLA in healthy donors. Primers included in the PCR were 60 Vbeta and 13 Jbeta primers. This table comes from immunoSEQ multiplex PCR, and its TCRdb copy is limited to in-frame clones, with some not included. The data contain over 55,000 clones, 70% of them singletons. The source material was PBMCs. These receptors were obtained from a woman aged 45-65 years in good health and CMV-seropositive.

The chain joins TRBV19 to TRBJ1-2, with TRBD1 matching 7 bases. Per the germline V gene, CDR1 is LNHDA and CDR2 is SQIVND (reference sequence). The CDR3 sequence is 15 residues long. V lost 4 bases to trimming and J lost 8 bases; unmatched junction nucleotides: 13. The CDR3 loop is CASSTGTAKEEGYTF. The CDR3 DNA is TGTGCCAGTAGTACAGGGACAGCAAAAGAGGAAGGCTACACCTTC.

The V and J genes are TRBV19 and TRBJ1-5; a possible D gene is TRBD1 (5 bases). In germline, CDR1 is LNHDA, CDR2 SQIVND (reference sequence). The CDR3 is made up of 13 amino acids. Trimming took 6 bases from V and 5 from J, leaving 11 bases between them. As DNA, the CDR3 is TGTGCCAGTAGCTACAGGTTAGATCAGCCCCAGCATTTT. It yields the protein CASSYRLDQPQHF.

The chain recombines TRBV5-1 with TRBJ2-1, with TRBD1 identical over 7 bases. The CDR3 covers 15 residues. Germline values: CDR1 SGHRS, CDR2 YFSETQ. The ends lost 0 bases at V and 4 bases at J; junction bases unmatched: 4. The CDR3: CASSLVDRQYNEQFF. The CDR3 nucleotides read TGCGCCAGCAGCTTGGTGGACAGGCAATACAATGAGCAGTTCTTC.

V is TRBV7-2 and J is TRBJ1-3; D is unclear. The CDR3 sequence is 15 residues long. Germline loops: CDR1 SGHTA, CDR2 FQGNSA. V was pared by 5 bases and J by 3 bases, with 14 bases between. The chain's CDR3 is CASSTWSLGGNTIYF. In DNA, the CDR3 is TGTGCCAGCAGCACTTGGAGTCTCGGTGGAAACACCATATATTTT.

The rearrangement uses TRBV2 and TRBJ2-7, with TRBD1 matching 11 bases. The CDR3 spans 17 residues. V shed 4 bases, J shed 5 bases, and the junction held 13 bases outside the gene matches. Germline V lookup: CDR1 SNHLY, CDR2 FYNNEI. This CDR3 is CASSAGTGGSRLHEQYF. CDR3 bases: TGTGCCAGCAGTGCCGGGACAGGGGGATCCAGACTCCACGAGCAGTACTTC.

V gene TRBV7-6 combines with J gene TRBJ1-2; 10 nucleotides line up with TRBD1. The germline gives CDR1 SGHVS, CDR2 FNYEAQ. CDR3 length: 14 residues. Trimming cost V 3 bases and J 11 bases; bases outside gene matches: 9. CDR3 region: CASSFTGQGSGYTF. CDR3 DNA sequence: TGTGCCAGCAGCTTTACGGGACAGGGGAGCGGTTACACCTTC.

CDR3: CATSVTGENYGYTF. The CDR3 region has the DNA TGTGCCACCTCAGTGACAGGGGAAAACTATGGCTACACCTTC. V gene TRBV10-3 combines with J gene TRBJ1-2; TRBD1 agrees at 8 bases. The CDR3 runs to 14 residues. V was clipped by 10 bases and J by 2 bases; unmatched bases: 9. Germline CDR1 is ENHRY and CDR2 is SYGVKD.

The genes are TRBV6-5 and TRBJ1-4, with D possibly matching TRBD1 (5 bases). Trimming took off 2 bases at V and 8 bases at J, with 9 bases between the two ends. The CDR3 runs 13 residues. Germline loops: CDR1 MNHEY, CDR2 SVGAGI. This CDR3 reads CASSYGQREKLFF. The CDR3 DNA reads TGTGCCAGCAGTTACGGACAACGGGAAAAACTGTTTTTT.

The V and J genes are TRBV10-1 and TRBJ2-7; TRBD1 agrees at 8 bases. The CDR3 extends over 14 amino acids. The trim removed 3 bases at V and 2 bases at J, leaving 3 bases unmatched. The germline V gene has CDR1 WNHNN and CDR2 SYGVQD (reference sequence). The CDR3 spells CASSDGQGAYEQYF. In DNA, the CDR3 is TGCGCCAGCAGTGATGGACAGGGTGCCTACGAGCAGTACTTC.

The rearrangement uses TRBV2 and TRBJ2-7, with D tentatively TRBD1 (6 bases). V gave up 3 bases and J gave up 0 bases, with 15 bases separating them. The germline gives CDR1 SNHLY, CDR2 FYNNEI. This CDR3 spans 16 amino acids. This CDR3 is CASSEFQRTVSYEQYF. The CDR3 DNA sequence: TGTGCCAGCAGTGAGTTCCAGAGGACAGTCTCCTACGAGCAGTACTTC.

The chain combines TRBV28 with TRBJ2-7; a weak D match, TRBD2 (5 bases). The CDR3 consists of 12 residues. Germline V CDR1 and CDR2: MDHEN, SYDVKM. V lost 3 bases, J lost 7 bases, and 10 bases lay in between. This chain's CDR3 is CASSLYPGEQYF. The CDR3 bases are TGTGCCAGCAGTTTGTACCCGGGGGAGCAGTACTTC. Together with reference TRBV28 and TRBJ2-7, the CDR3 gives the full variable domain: DVKVTQSSRYLVKRTGEKVFLECVQDMDHENMFWYRQDPGLGLRLIYFSYDVKMKEKGDIPEGYSVSREKKERFSLILESASTNQTSMYLCASSLYPGEQYFGPGTRLTVT.

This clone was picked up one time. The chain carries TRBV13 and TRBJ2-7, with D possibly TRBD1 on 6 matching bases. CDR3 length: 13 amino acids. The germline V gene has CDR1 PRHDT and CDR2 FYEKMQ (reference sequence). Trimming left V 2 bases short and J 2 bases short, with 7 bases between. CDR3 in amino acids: CASSLQGTYEQYF. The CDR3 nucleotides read TGTGCCAGCAGCTTACAGGGGACCTACGAGCAGTACTTC.

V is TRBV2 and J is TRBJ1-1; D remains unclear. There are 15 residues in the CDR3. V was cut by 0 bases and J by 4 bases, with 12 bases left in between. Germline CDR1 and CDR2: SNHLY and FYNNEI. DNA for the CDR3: TGTGCCAGCAGTGAAGCGCGGGTCAGGAGCACTGAAGCTTTCTTT. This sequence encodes CASSEARVRSTEAFF.

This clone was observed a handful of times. CDR3 region: CASRPGLDQPQHF. CDR3 DNA sequence: TGTGCCAGCAGACCTGGACTGGATCAGCCCCAGCATTTT. The V and J genes are TRBV28 and TRBJ1-5; no clear D gene. The CDR3 is made up of 13 amino acids. The germline gives CDR1 MDHEN, CDR2 SYDVKM. V gave up 6 bases and J gave up 5 bases, with 11 bases separating them.

The CDR3 loop reads CASSSGQLYSNQPQHF. For the CDR3, the DNA is TGTGCCAGCAGTTCGGGACAGCTTTATAGCAATCAGCCCCAGCATTTT. The genes are TRBV6-5 and TRBJ1-5; TRBD1 matches 7 bases. Germline CDR1 and CDR2: MNHEY and SVGAGI. This CDR3 region has 16 residues. With 4 bases clipped from V and 0 bases from J, the junction kept 6 bases outside the gene matches.

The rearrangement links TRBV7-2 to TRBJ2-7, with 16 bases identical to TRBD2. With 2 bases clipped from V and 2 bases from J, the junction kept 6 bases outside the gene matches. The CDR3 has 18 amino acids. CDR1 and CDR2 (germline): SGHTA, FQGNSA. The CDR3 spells CASSLSGLAGGPPYEQYF. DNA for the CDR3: TGTGCCAGCAGCTTATCGGGACTAGCGGGGGGGCCTCCCTACGAGCAGTACTTC.